This passage covers 9 T cell receptor beta chains from one sample sequenced in a study of T cells in Graves' hyperthyroidism and ophthalmopathy. Researchers amplified the TCR beta CDR3 regions from RNA transcripts. The TCR CDR3 first-round RT-PCR relied on the HTBI primer set. MiXCR, applied by TCRdb to the multiplex PCR reads, yields one record per CDR3 protein. The top ten clones hold roughly 3% of a sample with under 600,000 distinct CDR3 sequences, roughly 15% of them seen once. Sequencing was performed on blood. Receptors originate from a woman in her forties with Graves' ophthalmopathy.

CDR3 sequence (DNA): TGTGCCAGCAGCTTAGCGTCGGGTTTGGGAAACACCATATATTTT. Its translation: CASSLASGLGNTIYF. The chain uses TRBV7-8 and TRBJ1-3, with D hard to call. The CDR3 is 15 amino acids. Trimming shortened V by 0 bases and J by 4 bases, and 10 bases separated the two germline ends. The germline V gene encodes CDR1 SGHVS and CDR2 FQNEAQ.

This clonotype came up a few times. The chain couples TRBV28 to TRBJ2-7; D tentatively reads TRBD1 or TRBD2 (6 bases each). This CDR3 contains 14 residues. From germline, CDR1 is MDHEN and CDR2 SYDVKM. Trimming took 2 bases from V and 3 from J, leaving 11 bases between them. The CDR3, as DNA: TGTGCCAGCAGTTTACAACAGGGACTCTACGAGCAGTACTTC. Translating gives CASSLQQGLYEQYF. The full variable domain, completed using reference TRBV28 and TRBJ2-7, is DVKVTQSSRYLVKRTGEKVFLECVQDMDHENMFWYRQDPGLGLRLIYFSYDVKMKEKGDIPEGYSVSREKKERFSLILESASTNQTSMYLCASSLQQGLYEQYFGPGTRLTVT.

In its sample, this clonotype was seen once. Here the CDR3 DNA reads TGTGCCTGGTCGTTACAGGGGGGGCCACCCCTCCACTTT. Its translation is CAWSLQGGPPLHF. V gene TRBV30 combines with J gene TRBJ1-6; TRBD1 matches at 8 bases. The CDR3 runs 13 residues. Per germline, CDR1 GTSNPN and CDR2 SVGIG (reference sequence). The V and J ends lost 5 bases and 11 bases, in that order; junction bases with no gene match: 8.

Note on this clonotype: One end of the junction does not line up with germline, which may come from a read error. The DNA for the CDR3 is TGTGCCAGCAGCTTAGTGGCCAGAACCTCAGCTTCCTTT. Translation gives CASSLVARTSASF. This chain connects TRBV7-2 to TRBJ1-1; D unresolved. CDR1 SGHTA and CDR2 FQGNSA come from the germline V gene. There are 13 residues in the CDR3.

This clonotype was counted a single time. The V call is TRBV27, the J call TRBJ2-5; D is undetermined. CDR1 and CDR2 from the germline V gene are MNHEY and SMNVEV (reference sequence). The CDR3 loop spans 15 amino acids. V lost 8 bases to trimming and J lost 3 bases, with 19 bases between them. The CDR3 nucleotides are TGTGCCAGCGGGGATCGGGCCCCTTCGAAAGAGACCCAGTACTTC. This gives the protein CASGDRAPSKETQYF.

This clonotype was seen many times. This chain uses TRBV27 with TRBJ2-7; TRBD1 or TRBD2 may be the D gene (5 bases each). CDR3 size: 14 residues. V lost 3 bases to trimming and J lost 6 bases, with 15 bases between them. Germline V lookup: CDR1 MNHEY, CDR2 SMNVEV (reference sequence). For the CDR3, the DNA is TGTGCCAGCAGTTTTTCAGAGAATGGGGGCGAGCAGTACTTC. This encodes CASSFSENGGEQYF.

The chain links TRBV18 to TRBJ2-2, with 10 bases matching TRBD2. V dropped 6 bases and J dropped 7; count of bases not matched to a gene: 14. CDR1 and CDR2 (germline): KGHSH, LQKENI. The CDR3 spans 17 residues. In DNA, the CDR3 is TGTGCCAGCTCCACCCGGGCTAGCGGGAGTTTCGGCGGGGAGCTGTTTTTT. Amino acids: CASSTRASGSFGGELFF.

This clonotype was found a few times. The rearrangement uses TRBV5-1 and TRBJ2-5; 7 bases are a match to TRBD2. The CDR3 is 16 amino acids. V dropped 1 base and J dropped 1; count of bases not matched to a gene: 7. From germline, CDR1 is SGHRS and CDR2 YFSETQ. CDR3 loop: CASSLNAGDVQETQYF. The CDR3 DNA sequence: TGCGCCAGCAGCTTGAACGCGGGAGACGTCCAAGAGACCCAGTACTTC.

This clonotype has a count of ten or more. The chain recombines TRBV28 with TRBJ1-1; tentative D call: TRBD1 (6 bases). CDR3 length equals 14 residues. The germline V gene encodes CDR1 MDHEN and CDR2 SYDVKM. The ends were cut back, 6 bases at V and 4 bases at J, with 15 bases in the middle. For the CDR3, the DNA is TGTGCCAGCAGCCTACAGGGAAGATTCACTGAAGCTTTCTTT. Amino acid sequence: CASSLQGRFTEAFF.